A single sample is the source of the 12 T cell receptor beta chains below, sequenced in a study of blood T cell repertoires in COVID-19. Repertoires were generated with immunoSEQ multiplex PCR, while TCRdb's copy carries only in-frame clones and drops some. In the table there are about 58,000 clones, approximately 91% of which are singletons. The sequenced material came from peripheral blood. The receptor source for this set is an older woman with active COVID-19.

The chain uses TRBV27 and TRBJ2-2, with 10 nucleotides matching TRBD2. V lost 0 bases and J lost 7; bases outside the gene matches: 11. The CDR3 is 18 residues long. CDR1 is MNHEY and CDR2 is SMNVEV in the germline V gene (reference sequence). The CDR3 nucleotides read TGTGCCAGCAGTTTATCGTTGGCTAGCGGGAGTAGAGGCGGGGAGCTGTTTTTT. Translation: CASSLSLASGSRGGELFF.

This chain joins TRBV28 and TRBJ1-4; TRBD1 agrees at 10 bases. J was trimmed by 3 bases and V by 4 bases; bases with no gene match: 5. Germline CDR1 and CDR2: MDHEN and SYDVKM. The CDR3 has 16 residues. CDR3 nucleotides: TGTGCCAGCAGTTCCCGGGACAGGGGAGCTAATGAAAAACTGTTTTTT. This codes for CASSSRDRGANEKLFF.

This clone was seen just once. The chain employs TRBV3-1 (or the pseudogene TRBV3-2) and TRBJ1-2, with 9 bases aligning to TRBD1. The germline V gene encodes CDR1 LGHDT and CDR2 YNNKEL (reference sequence). Trimming removed 1 base from V and 8 bases from J; junction bases left unmatched: 11. The CDR3 runs 16 residues. In DNA form, the CDR3 reads TGTGCCAGCAGCCAAGGAGCCTGGGGACAGGGTTTCGGCTACACCTTC. As protein: CASSQGAWGQGFGYTF.

The chain couples TRBV11-2 to TRBJ1-6; 9 positions agree with TRBD1. The V gene end was trimmed by 3 bases and the J gene end by 14 bases; junction bases not matched to a gene: 11. This CDR3 is 15 amino acids long. Per germline, CDR1 SGHAT and CDR2 FQNNGV. The CDR3 region has the DNA TGTGCCAGCAGCTTCTCGGACAGGGGCGGTGAAGCCCTCCACTTT. Amino acid sequence: CASSFSDRGGEALHF.

The V call is TRBV5-4, the J call TRBJ1-2, with 8 bases fitting TRBD1. In germline, CDR1 is SGHNT, CDR2 YYREEE (reference sequence). J lost 0 bases, V lost 3 bases, and 13 bases had no gene match. This CDR3 has 18 amino acids. The CDR3, as DNA: TGTGCCAGCAGCTCGGATACAGGGGGAATCGGGGCTAACTATGGCTACACCTTC. Protein sequence: CASSSDTGGIGANYGYTF.

The chain employs TRBV6-5 and TRBJ2-5, with 7 bases identical to TRBD1. The ends lost 2 bases at V and 3 bases at J; junction bases unmatched: 6. The CDR3 totals 15 residues. Germline CDR1 is MNHEY and CDR2 is SVGAGI. The CDR3 bases are TGTGCCAGCAGTTACAGGAGACAGGGTAAAGAGACCCAGTACTTC. Translated: CASSYRRQGKETQYF.

The J gene is TRBJ2-7, the V gene TRBV28; TRBD2 is a possible D gene (6 bases). From germline, CDR1 is MDHEN and CDR2 SYDVKM. The CDR3 consists of 14 residues. V gave up 3 bases and J gave up 2 bases, with 11 bases separating them. DNA for the CDR3: TGTGCCAGCAGTTTCTATCCGGGAGCCTACGAGCAGTACTTC. It encodes CASSFYPGAYEQYF.

The chain carries TRBV5-6 and TRBJ2-1, with D maybe TRBD1 (6 bases). CDR1 SGHDT and CDR2 YYEEEE come from the germline V gene. The CDR3 spans 15 residues. Trimming left V 4 bases short and J 0 bases short, with 11 bases between. DNA for the CDR3: TGTGCCAGCAGCGAATACAGGGTCTCCTACAATGAGCAGTTCTTC. This sequence encodes CASSEYRVSYNEQFF.

The V and J genes are TRBV10-1 and TRBJ2-7, with TRBD1 matching over 7 bases. Germline lookup yields CDR1 WNHNN and CDR2 SYGVQD (reference sequence). The CDR3 runs 11 residues. Germline trimming cut 5 bases from V and 6 bases from J; bases unmatched to any gene: 1. The DNA for the CDR3 is TGCGCCAGCAGTAGGGACAGCGAGCAGTACTTC. Protein product: CASSRDSEQYF.

This chain links TRBV18 with TRBJ2-1; 9 nucleotides line up with TRBD2. Trimming took 3 bases from V and 9 from J; bases not matched to a gene: 9. In germline, CDR1 is KGHSH, CDR2 LQKENI. CDR3 length: 15 amino acids. CDR3 in DNA: TGTGCCAGCTCACCCCGACTAGCGGATTCCGGTGAGCAGTTCTTC. Its translation is CASSPRLADSGEQFF.

The chain links TRBV18 to TRBJ1-3; TRBD1 agrees at 9 bases. Trimming took 1 base from V and 7 from J; bases not matched to a gene: 5. In germline, CDR1 is KGHSH, CDR2 LQKENI. This CDR3 contains 15 residues. The DNA for the CDR3 is TGTGCCAGCTCACCACAGGGACAGGGCTCCAACACCATATATTTT. Translated: CASSPQGQGSNTIYF.

V gene TRBV28 combines with J gene TRBJ1-1, with D perhaps matching TRBD1 (6 bases). The CDR3 has 14 amino acids. Germline V gene sequence: CDR1 MDHEN, CDR2 SYDVKM. The V end lost 4 bases, the J end lost 3 bases, and 12 bases lay between the germline ends. This CDR3 is CASSSQGLDTEAFF. DNA of the CDR3: TGTGCCAGCAGTTCCCAGGGGTTGGACACTGAAGCTTTCTTT.